This passage covers 22 T cell receptor beta chains from one sample sequenced in a study of human T cells and chemical hapten exposure. TCRdb used MiXCR to reprocess the RACE reads, holding one entry per CDR3 protein. The sample lists 380,000 or so distinct CDR3 sequences, 5.5% seen once, with about 8.2% in the top ten. Described time point: pre-sensitization, week 0. Treatment noted: therapeutic diphenylcyclopropenone sensitization with weekly scalp DPC. The specimen was whole blood, collected in connection with sensitization to the hapten diphenylcyclopropenone (DPC). The receptors come from a woman between 18 and 30 years old with alopecia areata. Some clones in this sample may be carry-over from other donors' samples.

This clonotype was detected ten times or more. The chain joins TRBV5-1 to TRBJ2-7; no clear D gene. Germline CDR1 SGHRS, CDR2 YFSETQ. The CDR3 has 13 amino acids. Trimming took off 0 bases at V and 4 bases at J, with 8 bases between the two ends. CDR3 residues: CASSLAGFYEQYF. CDR3 DNA sequence: TGCGCCAGCAGCTTGGCTGGGTTTTACGAGCAGTACTTC.

This clonotype was counted between two and nine times. The chain links TRBV13 to TRBJ1-1; D not resolved. V was trimmed by 2 bases and J by 2 bases, leaving 12 bases between them. The CDR3 consists of 15 residues. Germline V gene sequence: CDR1 PRHDT, CDR2 FYEKMQ (reference sequence). CDR3 sequence reads: CASSLRQPANTEAFF. CDR3 nucleotide sequence: TGTGCCAGCAGCTTAAGGCAGCCAGCAAACACTGAAGCTTTCTTT.

The rearrangement joins TRBV28 to TRBJ2-3; weak D call: TRBD1 (6 bases). Trimming took off 8 bases at V and 2 bases at J, with 14 bases between the two ends. This CDR3 has 14 amino acids. Germline V gives CDR1 MDHEN, CDR2 SYDVKM. CDR3 residues: CASALQGFTDTQYF. CDR3 nucleotides: TGTGCCAGCGCCCTACAGGGATTCACAGATACGCAGTATTTT.

This clonotype was seen at least ten times. The chain has TRBV29-1 and TRBJ2-2; D call uncertain. Germline V lookup: CDR1 SQVTM, CDR2 ANQGSEA. The CDR3 length is 11 residues. V was shortened by 4 bases and J by 5 bases, with 5 bases between the two germline ends. CDR3 nucleotide sequence: TGCAGCGTTGTTCGGACCGGGGAGCTGTTTTTT. Its protein product is CSVVRTGELFF.

This clonotype was detected many times. The chain links TRBV7-3 to TRBJ1-1; the D gene is possibly TRBD1 (6 bases). V was pared by 5 bases and J by 4 bases, with 14 bases between. The CDR3 is 14 residues long. The V gene's germline CDR1 is SGHTA and CDR2 FQGTGA. DNA for the CDR3: TGTGCCAGCAGCCCCCTGGGGGGGCGCACTGAAGCTTTCTTT. As protein: CASSPLGGRTEAFF.

The chain combines TRBV27 with TRBJ2-1, with TRBD2 identical over 9 bases. The CDR3 is 16 amino acids. After removal of 5 bases from V and 0 bases from J, the junction contained 5 bases not matched to a gene. Germline values: CDR1 MNHEY, CDR2 SMNVEV (reference sequence). DNA of the CDR3: TGTGCCAGCAGTCCCCTTAGCGGGAGCTCCTACAATGAGCAGTTCTTC. Its protein product is CASSPLSGSSYNEQFF.

The V call is TRBV5-1, the J call TRBJ2-7; 8 positions match TRBD1. The germline gives CDR1 SGHRS, CDR2 YFSETQ. The CDR3 totals 14 residues. V was clipped by 2 bases and J by 3 bases; unmatched bases: 4. The CDR3 DNA sequence: TGCGCCAGCAGCTTCGGACAGGGATTCTACGAGCAGTACTTC. Its translation: CASSFGQGFYEQYF.

Points on this clonotype: This sequence may be a read error, since a much larger clone differs from it by one base. V gene TRBV7-9 combines with J gene TRBJ1-4, with D unresolved. Germline V CDR1 and CDR2: SEHNR, FQNEAQ (reference sequence). This CDR3 comprises 15 residues. The CDR3 here is CASSSQFGHIEELFF. CDR3 nucleotides: TGTGCCAGCAGCTCTCAGTTTGGGCACATTGAAGAACTGTTTTTT.

This clonotype has ten or more counts. This sequence joins TRBV5-6 and TRBJ1-1, with TRBD1 identical over 8 bases. The V gene's germline CDR1 is SGHDT and CDR2 YYEEEE. V was clipped by 3 bases and J by 8 bases; unmatched bases: 6. The CDR3 has 13 residues. The CDR3 sequence: CASSSAGTGEAFF. CDR3 DNA: TGTGCCAGCAGCTCGGCCGGGACAGGAGAAGCTTTCTTT. The full variable domain, in which reference TRBV5-6 and TRBJ1-1 provide the parts outside the CDR3, is DAGVTQSPTHLIKTRGQQVTLRCSPKSGHDTVSWYQQALGQGPQFIFQYYEEEERQRGNFPDRFSGHQFPNYSSELNVNALLLGDSALYLCASSSAGTGEAFFGQGTRLTVV.

In its sample, this clonotype was seen many times. The CDR3 nucleotides are TGTGCCAGCTCCTCTGGCCTTGAGGCAGGCAATCAGCCCCAGCATTTT. Translated: CASSSGLEAGNQPQHF. The genes are TRBV6-2 or TRBV6-3 and TRBJ1-5; D is unclear. Trimming stripped 8 bases from V and 2 bases from J, with 19 bases between. The CDR3 spans 16 residues. Germline values: CDR1 MNHEY, CDR2 SVGEGT.

This chain uses TRBV12-3 or TRBV12-4 with TRBJ2-1; weak D call: TRBD2 (6 bases). V was clipped by 6 bases and J by 0 bases, with 9 bases between them. This CDR3 is built from 14 residues. In DNA, the CDR3 is TGTGCCAGCAGGTACGGGAGCTCCTACAATGAGCAGTTCTTC. Translated: CASRYGSSYNEQFF.

This clonotype was seen repeatedly, ten times or more. The rearrangement joins TRBV7-2 to TRBJ2-2; the D gene is possibly TRBD2 (5 bases). The CDR3 contains 15 residues. Between the trimmed V and J ends, which lost 7 bases and 2 bases, there was a span of 14 bases. CDR1 SGHTA and CDR2 FQGNSA come from the germline V gene. The CDR3 coding sequence is TGTGCCAGCATCCCCGGAGGCTTAAACACCGGGGAGCTGTTTTTT. Its protein product is CASIPGGLNTGELFF.

A few counts support this clonotype. The genes are TRBV11-2 and TRBJ1-4, with TRBD1 as a possible D gene (5 bases). The V end was cut by 5 bases, the J end by 7 bases, with 14 bases between. CDR1 is SGHAT and CDR2 is FQNNGV in the germline V gene. This CDR3 is 14 amino acids long. CDR3 nucleotide sequence: TGTGCCAGCAGCAACCGGGACGGAGTTGAAAAACTGTTTTTT. Translated: CASSNRDGVEKLFF.

This clonotype has more than one count but fewer than ten. The V and J genes are TRBV7-9 and TRBJ2-2; D possibly corresponds to TRBD1 (7 bases). Trimming left V 5 bases short and J 6 bases short, with 19 bases between. The CDR3 length is 16 residues. CDR1 SEHNR and CDR2 FQNEAQ come from the germline V gene (reference sequence). In nucleotides, the CDR3 is TGTGCCAGCAGCCCTCGACGGGAGAGGGGGCCCGGGGAGCTGTTTTTT. Its translation is CASSPRRERGPGELFF.

This clonotype showed up just a few times. The J gene is TRBJ2-1, the V gene TRBV12-5; D unclear. CDR1 LGHNT and CDR2 FRNRAP come from the germline V gene. The germline V and J ends were trimmed by 0 bases and 4 bases, with 13 bases remaining between them. The CDR3 sequence is 16 residues long. CDR3 bases: TGTGCTAGTGGTTTGGTATTAGGAAGACCTTACAATGAGCAGTTCTTC. It is translated as CASGLVLGRPYNEQFF.

The table lists this clonotype with a few counts. The gene calls are TRBV6-4 and TRBJ2-1, with TRBD2 identical over 13 bases. The ends lost 4 bases at V and 4 bases at J; junction bases unmatched: 4. The CDR3 runs 16 residues. CDR1 MRHNA and CDR2 SNTAGT come from the germline V gene. This CDR3 reads CASSVGLAGAYNEQFF. Here the CDR3 DNA reads TGTGCCAGCAGTGTAGGACTAGCGGGGGCTTACAATGAGCAGTTCTTC.

This clonotype has just a few counts. This chain joins TRBV7-2 and TRBJ2-7; perhaps TRBD1 as D (5 bases). The CDR3 length is 16 residues. CDR1 is SGHTA and CDR2 is FQGNSA in the germline V gene. V was shortened by 1 base and J by 6 bases, with 19 bases between the two germline ends. The CDR3 protein is CASSLGRDLFPGEQYF. The CDR3 DNA is TGTGCCAGCAGCTTAGGCAGGGATTTATTCCCGGGCGAGCAGTACTTC.

This clonotype showed up many times. This rearrangement joins TRBV4-2 to TRBJ2-3; D gene unclear. This CDR3 comprises 15 residues. Trimming cost V 1 base and J 2 bases, with 10 bases left between them. Germline CDR1 LGHNA, CDR2 YNFKEQ. CDR3 in DNA: TGTGCCAGCAGCCAAGGCAGTCCTTCCACAGATACGCAGTATTTT. Translating gives CASSQGSPSTDTQYF.

This clonotype was counted many times. This chain links TRBV25-1 with TRBJ2-1; D gene uncertain. V shed 3 bases and J shed 0 bases, with 12 bases lying between them. Germline V gene lookup returns CDR1 MGHDK and CDR2 SYGVNS. The CDR3 covers 16 residues. This CDR3 is CASSEYAAHSYNEQFF. CDR3 nucleotide sequence: TGTGCCAGCAGTGAGTACGCGGCCCACTCCTACAATGAGCAGTTCTTC. Filled out from reference TRBV25-1 and TRBJ2-1, the complete variable domain reads EADIYQTPRYLVIGTGKKITLECSQTMGHDKMYWYQQDPGMELHLIHYSYGVNSTEKGDLSSESTVSRIRTEHFPLTLESARPSHTSQYLCASSEYAAHSYNEQFFGPGTRLTVL.

V and J are TRBV6-1 and TRBJ1-2; D gene ambiguous. CDR1 is MNHNS, CDR2 SASEGT, per germline. The CDR3 extends over 14 amino acids. Trimming removed 9 bases at V and 6 bases at J, with 20 bases between. CDR3 sequence: CARPTSSEQHGYTF. The CDR3 DNA is TGTGCCAGACCTACGTCAAGCGAACAGCATGGCTACACCTTC.

The V call is TRBV9, the J call TRBJ2-3; D unclear. Germline CDR1 reads SGDLS; CDR2 reads YYNGEE. The CDR3 has 13 amino acids. Trimming stripped 4 bases from V and 4 bases from J, with 10 bases between. Here the CDR3 DNA reads TGTGCCAGCAGCCCAAGACTGGCAGATACGCAGTATTTT. Amino acid sequence: CASSPRLADTQYF.

V gene TRBV18 combines with J gene TRBJ2-7; 15 bases line up with TRBD2. With 2 bases clipped from V and 7 bases from J, the junction kept 3 bases outside the gene matches. The CDR3 runs to 15 residues. Germline loops: CDR1 KGHSH, CDR2 LQKENI. The CDR3 DNA is TGTGCCAGCTCACCAGGACTAGCGGGGGGGTTTGAGCAGTACTTC. Translated, it gives CASSPGLAGGFEQYF.